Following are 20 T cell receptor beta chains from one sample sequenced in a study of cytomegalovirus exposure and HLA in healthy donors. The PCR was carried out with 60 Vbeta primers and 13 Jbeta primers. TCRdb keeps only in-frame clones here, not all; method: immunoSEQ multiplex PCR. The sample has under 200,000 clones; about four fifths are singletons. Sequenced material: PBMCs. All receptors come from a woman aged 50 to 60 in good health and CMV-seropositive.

The CDR3 coding sequence is TGTGCCAGCAGCTCGCAGCAGGGAGGAGGGGAGACCCAGTACTTC. Translated: CASSSQQGGGETQYF. This chain joins TRBV5-4 and TRBJ2-5; possibly TRBD2 for D (6 bases). Trimming stripped 3 bases from V and 5 bases from J, with 17 bases between. The CDR3 has 15 amino acids. Germline values: CDR1 SGHNT, CDR2 YYREEE (reference sequence).

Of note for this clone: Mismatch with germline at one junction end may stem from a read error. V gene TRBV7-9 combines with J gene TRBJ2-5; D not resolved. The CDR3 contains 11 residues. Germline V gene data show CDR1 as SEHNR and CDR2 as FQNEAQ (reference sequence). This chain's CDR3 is CASSPQEAQYF. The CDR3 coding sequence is TGTGCCAGCAGCCCCCAAGAGGCCCAGTACTTC.

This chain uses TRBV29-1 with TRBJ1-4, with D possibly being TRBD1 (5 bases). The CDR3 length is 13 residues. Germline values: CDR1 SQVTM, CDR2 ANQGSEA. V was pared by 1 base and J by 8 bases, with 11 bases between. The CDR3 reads CSVEVSQGEKLFF. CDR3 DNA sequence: TGCAGCGTTGAAGTCTCCCAGGGAGAAAAACTGTTTTTT.

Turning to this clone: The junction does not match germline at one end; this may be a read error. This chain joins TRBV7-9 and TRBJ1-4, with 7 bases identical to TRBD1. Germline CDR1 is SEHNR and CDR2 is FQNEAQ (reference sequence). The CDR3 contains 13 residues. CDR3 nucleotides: TGTTCCAGCAGCTTAGACAGGGCCGAAAAACTGTTTTTT. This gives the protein CSSSLDRAEKLFF.

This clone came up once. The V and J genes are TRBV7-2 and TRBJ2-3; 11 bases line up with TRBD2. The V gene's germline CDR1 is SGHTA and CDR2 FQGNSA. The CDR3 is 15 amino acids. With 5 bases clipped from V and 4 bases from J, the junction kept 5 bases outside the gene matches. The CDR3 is CASSSGLAGPDTQYF. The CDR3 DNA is TGTGCCAGCAGCAGCGGACTAGCGGGCCCAGATACGCAGTATTTT.

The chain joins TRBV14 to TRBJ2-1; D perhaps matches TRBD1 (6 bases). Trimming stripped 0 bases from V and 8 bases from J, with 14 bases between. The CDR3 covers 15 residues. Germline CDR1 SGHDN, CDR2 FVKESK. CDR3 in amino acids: CASSQDRQGLHEQFF. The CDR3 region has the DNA TGTGCCAGCAGCCAAGATCGGCAGGGGCTGCATGAGCAGTTCTTC.

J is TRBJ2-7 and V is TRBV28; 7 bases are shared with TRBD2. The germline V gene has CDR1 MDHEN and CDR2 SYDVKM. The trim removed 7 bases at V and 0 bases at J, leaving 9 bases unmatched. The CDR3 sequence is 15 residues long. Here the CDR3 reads CASTTPPSGSYEQYF. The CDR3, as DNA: TGTGCCAGCACCACCCCGCCTAGCGGCTCCTACGAGCAGTACTTC.

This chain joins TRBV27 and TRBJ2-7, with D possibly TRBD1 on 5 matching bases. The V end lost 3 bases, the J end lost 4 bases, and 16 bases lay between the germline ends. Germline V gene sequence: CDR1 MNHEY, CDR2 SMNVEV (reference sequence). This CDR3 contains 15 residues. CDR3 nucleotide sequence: TGTGCCAGCAGTTTTCTGAGGCAGGGAAGGTACGAGCAGTACTTC. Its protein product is CASSFLRQGRYEQYF.

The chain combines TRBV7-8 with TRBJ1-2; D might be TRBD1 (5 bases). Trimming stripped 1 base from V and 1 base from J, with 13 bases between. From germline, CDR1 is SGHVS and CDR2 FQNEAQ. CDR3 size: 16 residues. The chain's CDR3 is CASSLGGGAVNYGYTF. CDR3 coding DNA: TGTGCCAGCAGCTTAGGGGGAGGGGCGGTTAACTATGGCTACACCTTC.

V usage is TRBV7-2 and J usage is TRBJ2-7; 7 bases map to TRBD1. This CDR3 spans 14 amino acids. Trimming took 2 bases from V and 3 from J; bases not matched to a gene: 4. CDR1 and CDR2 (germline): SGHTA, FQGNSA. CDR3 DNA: TGTGCCAGCAGCTTAATGGCAGGGGGCTACGAGCAGTACTTC. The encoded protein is CASSLMAGGYEQYF. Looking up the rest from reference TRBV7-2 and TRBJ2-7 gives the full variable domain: GAGVSQSPSNKVTEKGKDVELRCDPISGHTALYWYRQSLGQGLEFLIYFQGNSAPDKSGLPSDRFSAERTGGSVSTLTIQRTQQEDSAVYLCASSLMAGGYEQYFGPGTRLTVT.

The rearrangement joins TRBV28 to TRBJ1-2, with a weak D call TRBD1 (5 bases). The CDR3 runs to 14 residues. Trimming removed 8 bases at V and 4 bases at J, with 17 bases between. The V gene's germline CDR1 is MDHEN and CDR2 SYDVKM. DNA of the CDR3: TGTGCCAGCGTCTATGGGGGGATGAGCTATGGCTACACCTTC. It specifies CASVYGGMSYGYTF.

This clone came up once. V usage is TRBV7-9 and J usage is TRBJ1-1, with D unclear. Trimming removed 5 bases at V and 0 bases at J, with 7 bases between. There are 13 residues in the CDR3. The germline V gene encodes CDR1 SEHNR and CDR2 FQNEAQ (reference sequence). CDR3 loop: CASSPQMNTEAFF. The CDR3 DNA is TGTGCCAGCAGCCCACAAATGAACACTGAAGCTTTCTTT.

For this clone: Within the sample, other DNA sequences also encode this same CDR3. CDR3 loop: CASSLDRGQNEQYF. Written as DNA, the CDR3 is TGTGCCAGCAGCTTGGACAGGGGACAGAACGAGCAGTACTTC. V and J are TRBV7-2 and TRBJ2-7; the match to TRBD1 covers 9 bases. The germline gives CDR1 SGHTA, CDR2 FQGNSA. This CDR3 region has 14 residues. J gave up 5 bases and V 3 bases, and 5 bases lay outside the gene matches.

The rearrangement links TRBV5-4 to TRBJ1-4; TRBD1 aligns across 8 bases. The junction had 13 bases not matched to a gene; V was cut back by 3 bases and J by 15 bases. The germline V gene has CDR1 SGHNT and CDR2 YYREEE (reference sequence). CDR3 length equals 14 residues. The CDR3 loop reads CASSSGQGRLALFF. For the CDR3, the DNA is TGTGCCAGCAGCTCCGGACAGGGCAGGTTAGCGTTGTTTTTT.

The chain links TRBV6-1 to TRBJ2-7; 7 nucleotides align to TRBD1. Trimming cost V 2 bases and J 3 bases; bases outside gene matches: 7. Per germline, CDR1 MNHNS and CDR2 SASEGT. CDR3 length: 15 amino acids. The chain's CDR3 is CASSERETGYYEQYF. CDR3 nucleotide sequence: TGTGCCAGCAGTGAAAGGGAGACAGGGTACTACGAGCAGTACTTC.

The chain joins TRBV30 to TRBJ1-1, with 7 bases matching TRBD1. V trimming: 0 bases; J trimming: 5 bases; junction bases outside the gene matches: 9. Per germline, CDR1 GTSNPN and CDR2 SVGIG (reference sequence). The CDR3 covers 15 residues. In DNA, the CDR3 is TGTGCCTGGAGTGTTTGGTCAGGGGGTCAGACTGAAGCTTTCTTT. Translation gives CAWSVWSGGQTEAFF.

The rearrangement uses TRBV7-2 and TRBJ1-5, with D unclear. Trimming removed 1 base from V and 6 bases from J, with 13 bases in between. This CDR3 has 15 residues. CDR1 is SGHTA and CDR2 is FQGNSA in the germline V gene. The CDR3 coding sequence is TGTGCCAGCAGCTTAGAAGCCTTTGGGAGTCAGCCCCAGCATTTT. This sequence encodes CASSLEAFGSQPQHF.

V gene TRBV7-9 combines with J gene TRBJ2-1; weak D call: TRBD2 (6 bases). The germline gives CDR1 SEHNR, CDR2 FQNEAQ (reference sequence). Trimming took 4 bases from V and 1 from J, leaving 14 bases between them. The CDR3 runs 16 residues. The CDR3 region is CASSYPPGGSYNEQFF. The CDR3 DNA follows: TGTGCCAGCAGCTACCCCCCCGGAGGGTCCTACAATGAGCAGTTCTTC.

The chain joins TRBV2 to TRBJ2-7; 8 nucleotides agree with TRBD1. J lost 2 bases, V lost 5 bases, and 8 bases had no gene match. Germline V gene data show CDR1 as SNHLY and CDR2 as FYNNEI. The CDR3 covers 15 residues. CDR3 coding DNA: TGTGCCAGCAGTCCAGGACAGGGACGTACCTACGAGCAGTACTTC. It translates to CASSPGQGRTYEQYF. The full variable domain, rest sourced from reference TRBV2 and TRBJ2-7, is EPEVTQTPSHQVTQMGQEVILRCVPISNHLYFYWYRQILGQKVEFLVSFYNNEISEKSEIFDDQFSVERPDGSNFTLKIRSTKLEDSAMYFCASSPGQGRTYEQYFGPGTRLTVT.

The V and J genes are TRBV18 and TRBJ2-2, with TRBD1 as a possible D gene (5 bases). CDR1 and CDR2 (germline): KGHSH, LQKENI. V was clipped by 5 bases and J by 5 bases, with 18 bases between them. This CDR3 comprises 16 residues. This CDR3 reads CASSISPGKNTGELFF. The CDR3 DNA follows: TGTGCCAGCTCAATTTCCCCAGGGAAAAATACCGGGGAGCTGTTTTTT.